The sequence of this T cell receptor beta chain was determined in a study of T cells after posttransplantation cyclophosphamide. Study results and caveats: Recipient CMV seropositivity and CMV reactivation strongly tracked TRB clonality. Donor-recipient repertoire similarity was low at 1-2 months, rising over year one. TRB overlap between skin or GI tissue T cells and blood was limited.

CDR3 length: 16 residues. V dropped 0 bases and J dropped 0 bases, with 10 bases sitting between them. Germline V gene lookup returns CDR1 SGHTS and CDR2 YDEGEE. Profiling relied on immunoSEQ multiplex PCR, and the TCRdb table lists in-frame clones only, not all of them. This sample comprises some 31,000 clones, none seen once only. On the day of bone marrow donation, the related graft donor provided peripheral blood. There are many counts of this clone. Antigen unknown. The sample comprised PBMCs. The TCR sequence derives from a woman under 40 in good health and a related stem cell transplant donor. J is TRBJ1-3 and V is TRBV5-8, with a weak D call TRBD1 (5 bases). For the CDR3, the DNA is TGTGCCAGCAGCTTGGCCGACACAGGCTCTGGAAACACCATATATTTT. It specifies CASSLADTGSGNTIYF.